The 13 T cell receptor beta chains below all came from one sample that was sequenced in a study of T cells in Graves' hyperthyroidism and ophthalmopathy. From RNA transcripts, TCR beta CDR3 regions were amplified. First-round RT-PCR targeting the TCR CDR3 was performed with the HTBI primer set. In TCRdb, the multiplex PCR reads were re-called with MiXCR into one record per CDR3 protein. The table shows hundreds of thousands of distinct CDR3 sequences, with about 20% occurring only once. Sequencing was performed on blood. These receptor sequences come from a woman in her seventies with Graves' ophthalmopathy.

The chain couples TRBV10-2 to TRBJ2-2; TRBD2 agrees at 7 bases. Germline CDR1 WSHSY, CDR2 SAAADI. This CDR3 region has 14 residues. With 8 bases clipped from V and 2 bases from J, the junction kept 5 bases outside the gene matches. The CDR3 spells CASWSGINTGELFF. In DNA, the CDR3 is TGCGCCAGCTGGAGCGGGATAAACACCGGGGAGCTGTTTTTT.

This clonotype has a handful of counts. The rearrangement joins TRBV20-1 to TRBJ2-5, with 10 bases identical to TRBD2. J gave up 2 bases and V 0 bases, and 9 bases lay outside the gene matches. There are 17 residues in the CDR3. Looked up from germline, CDR1 is DFQATT and CDR2 is SNEGSKA (reference sequence). CDR3 residues: CSARDYLAGVGQETQYF. The CDR3 DNA reads TGCAGTGCTAGAGATTACCTAGCGGGAGTAGGGCAAGAGACCCAGTACTTC.

This CDR3 reads CASSSDQTTDTQYF. The CDR3 nucleotides are TGTGCCAGCAGCTCGGATCAAACCACAGATACGCAGTATTTT. J is TRBJ2-3 and V is TRBV7-9; D is ambiguous. CDR3 length: 14 amino acids. The V end was cut by 4 bases, the J end by 2 bases, with 10 bases between. In germline, CDR1 is SEHNR, CDR2 FQNEAQ (reference sequence).

This clonotype has ten or more counts. V usage is TRBV20-1 and J usage is TRBJ2-7, with D maybe TRBD2 (5 bases). V was shortened by 5 bases and J by 1 base, with 9 bases between the two germline ends. The CDR3 length is 12 residues. The germline V gene has CDR1 DFQATT and CDR2 SNEGSKA (reference sequence). CDR3 loop: CSAQSGSYEQYF. The CDR3 bases are TGCAGTGCTCAGTCGGGGTCCTACGAGCAGTACTTC.

Remarks on this clonotype: It may be a read error: a sequence one base away is much more abundant. This chain uses TRBV11-2 with TRBJ2-3; no reliable D call. CDR1 and CDR2 (germline): SGHAT, FQNNGV. This CDR3 is 15 amino acids long. CDR3: CASSLDPTRTDAQYF. As DNA, the CDR3 is TGTGCCAGCAGCTTAGATCCAACTCGCACAGATGCGCAGTATTTT.

The J gene is TRBJ2-5, the V gene TRBV5-1; D unresolved. V gave up 4 bases and J gave up 1 base, with 14 bases separating them. The CDR3 runs to 15 residues. Per the germline V gene, CDR1 is SGHRS and CDR2 is YFSETQ. The chain's CDR3 is CASSPPEPIQETQYF. The DNA of the CDR3 is TGCGCCAGCAGCCCCCCGGAGCCGATCCAAGAGACCCAGTACTTC.

In its sample, this clonotype was seen a few times. The V call is TRBV11-1, the J call TRBJ2-3, with D unclear. The germline V and J ends were trimmed by 4 bases and 0 bases, with 14 bases remaining between them. Looked up from germline, CDR1 is SGHAT and CDR2 is FQDESV (reference sequence). The CDR3 is 16 amino acids. Here the CDR3 reads CASSSFTFTSTDTQYF. The CDR3 bases are TGTGCCAGCAGCTCTTTTACGTTTACTAGCACAGATACGCAGTATTTT.

The sample holds many counts of this clonotype. The chain has TRBV11-2 and TRBJ1-1, with D maybe TRBD1 (5 bases). This CDR3 comprises 15 residues. The V gene lost 4 bases and the J gene lost 5 bases, with 17 bases spanning the gap. From germline, CDR1 is SGHAT and CDR2 FQNNGV. In DNA, the CDR3 is TGTGCCAGCAGCTGGCAGGCGGGGGGAGGTACTGAAGCTTTCTTT. Its translation is CASSWQAGGGTEAFF.

The genes are TRBV7-2 and TRBJ2-1, with TRBD2 identical over 9 bases. With V trimmed by 6 bases and J by 8 bases, 11 bases remained unmatched. Per the germline V gene, CDR1 is SGHTA and CDR2 is FQGNSA. This CDR3 region has 15 residues. The CDR3 sequence is CASSKQWREGHEQFF. CDR3 nucleotide sequence: TGTGCCAGCAGTAAGCAGTGGCGGGAGGGCCATGAGCAGTTCTTC.

This clonotype was counted between two and nine times. V gene TRBV12-3 or TRBV12-4 combines with J gene TRBJ2-7; D is ambiguous. CDR3 length: 15 amino acids. V lost 1 base and J 6 bases, leaving 16 bases between the germline ends. CDR3 sequence: CASSLGLEAVGEQYF. CDR3 nucleotide sequence: TGTGCCAGCAGTTTAGGGTTAGAGGCGGTCGGCGAGCAGTACTTC.

In its sample, this clonotype was seen many times. The chain combines TRBV2 with TRBJ1-2, with D hard to call. The V end lost 1 base, the J end lost 2 bases, and 8 bases lay between the germline ends. This CDR3 is 14 amino acids long. CDR1 and CDR2 (germline): SNHLY, FYNNEI. The CDR3 loop is CASSEGGVNYGYTF. CDR3 nucleotides: TGTGCCAGCAGTGAAGGTGGGGTCAACTATGGCTACACCTTC. Full variable domain (outside the CDR3, taken from reference TRBV2 and TRBJ1-2): EPEVTQTPSHQVTQMGQEVILRCVPISNHLYFYWYRQILGQKVEFLVSFYNNEISEKSEIFDDQFSVERPDGSNFTLKIRSTKLEDSAMYFCASSEGGVNYGYTFGSGTRLTVV.

The chain joins TRBV7-2 to TRBJ2-6, with 8 positions matching TRBD2. The CDR3 is 16 residues long. Germline-derived CDR1 and CDR2 are SGHTA and FQGNSA. The V gene end was trimmed by 3 bases and the J gene end by 2 bases; junction bases not matched to a gene: 3. CDR3 loop: CASSLSGSAGANVLTF. The CDR3 bases are TGTGCCAGCAGCTTGAGCGGGAGTGCTGGGGCCAACGTCCTGACTTTC.

This clonotype was seen a handful of times. J is TRBJ2-3 and V is TRBV2; D might be TRBD1 or TRBD2, each matching 5 bases. Trimming shortened V by 4 bases and J by 7 bases, and 15 bases separated the two germline ends. There are 14 residues in the CDR3. The V gene's germline CDR1 is SNHLY and CDR2 FYNNEI. CDR3: CASSAGRSVNTQYF. CDR3 DNA sequence: TGTGCCAGCAGTGCGGGGCGAAGTGTAAATACGCAGTATTTT.